Listed here is a single T cell receptor beta chain. Its target is unknown. In the original analysis: After removing out-of-frame reads, over 2 million distinct TCRbeta sequences remained. TCRdb's copy holds only in-frame clones and misses some; the assay was immunoSEQ multiplex PCR. V, J and clone size are taken as reported in that table, and D and trimming were inferred from the DNA itself. The data hold 50,000 or so clones, with around 80% observed a single time. The data were taken from a study of memory CD4+ T cells and cytomegalovirus serostatus. For the study at large: Healthy Belgian adult donors included roughly ten CMV-positive and around 25 CMV-negative people. Study conclusions and caveats: The CMV-associated TCR signature appears largely within the CD4+ memory repertoire. 67 of 164 known CMV-associated TCRbeta sequences appeared in CD4+ memory.

CDR3 length: 16 residues. Trimming cost V 5 bases and J 2 bases; bases outside gene matches: 11. Looked up from germline, CDR1 is SGHVS and CDR2 is FQNEAQ. The sort gate was single viable CD3+CD4+CD8-CD45RO+ cells for memory CD4+ T cells. The V and J genes are TRBV7-8 and TRBJ2-7; 8 bases line up with TRBD1. The sequence derives from an adult in good health and CMV-seropositive. Sample: memory CD4+ T cells from blood. CDR3 DNA sequence: TGTGCCAGCAGCAGTAGGACGACAGGGGCTACCTACGAGCAGTACTTC. Its protein product is CASSSRTTGATYEQYF.